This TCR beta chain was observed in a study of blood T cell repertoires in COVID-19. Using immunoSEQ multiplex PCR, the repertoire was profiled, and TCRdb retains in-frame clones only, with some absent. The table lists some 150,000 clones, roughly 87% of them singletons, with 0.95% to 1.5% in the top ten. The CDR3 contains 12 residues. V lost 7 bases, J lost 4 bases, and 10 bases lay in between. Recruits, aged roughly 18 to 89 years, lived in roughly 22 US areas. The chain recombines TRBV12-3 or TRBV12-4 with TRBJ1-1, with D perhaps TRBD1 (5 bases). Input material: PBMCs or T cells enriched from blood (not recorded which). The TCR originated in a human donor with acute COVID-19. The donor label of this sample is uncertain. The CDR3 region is CASTGDGTEAFF. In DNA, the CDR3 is TGTGCCAGCACGGGGGATGGCACTGAAGCTTTCTTT.